The source of this T cell receptor (beta chain) is a study of blood T cell repertoires in COVID-19. In the study overall: From T cells, B-cell-depleted T cells, or PBMCs came the material, which was cDNA or gDNA.

Germline CDR1 and CDR2: LNHNV and YYDKDF (reference sequence). The CDR3 runs to 19 residues. With 1 base clipped from V and 4 bases from J, the junction kept 15 bases outside the gene matches. Authors' analysis steps: Cell counts per sample came from amplifying reference gene primers. Produced via immunoSEQ multiplex PCR; TCRdb's table is partial and in-frame only. D and trimming come from the DNA, and the V and J calls and clone size come from that table. Of some 80,000 clones listed, roughly 82% are singletons. What was sequenced was peripheral blood. V and J are TRBV15 and TRBJ2-7, with 11 bases lining up with TRBD2. This TCR derives from a human donor in a cohort sampled during active COVID-19. The CDR3 region is CATSRGPHFSGGAGYEQYF. The CDR3 region has the DNA TGTGCCACCAGCAGAGGGCCTCACTTTAGCGGGGGGGCTGGATACGAGCAGTACTTC.